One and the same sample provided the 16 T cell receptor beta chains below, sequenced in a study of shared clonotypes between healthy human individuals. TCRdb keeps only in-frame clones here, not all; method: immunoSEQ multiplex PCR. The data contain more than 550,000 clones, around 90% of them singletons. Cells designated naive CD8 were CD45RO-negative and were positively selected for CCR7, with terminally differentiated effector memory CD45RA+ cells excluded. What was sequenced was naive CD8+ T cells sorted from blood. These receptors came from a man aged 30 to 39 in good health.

The CDR3, as DNA: TGCGCCAGCAGCCAAGAACAGGGGGTCGAATGGACTGAAGCTTTCTTT. This translates into CASSQEQGVEWTEAFF. The gene calls are TRBV4-1 and TRBJ1-1, with 8 bases that match TRBD1. The J segment lost 5 bases and the V segment lost 0 bases, leaving 8 bases of the junction unmatched. The CDR3 sequence is 16 residues long. Germline V gives CDR1 MGHRA, CDR2 YSYEKL.

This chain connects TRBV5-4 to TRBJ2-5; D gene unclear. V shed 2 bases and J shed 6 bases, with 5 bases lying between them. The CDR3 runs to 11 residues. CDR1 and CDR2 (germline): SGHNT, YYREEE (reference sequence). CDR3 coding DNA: TGTGCCAGCAGCTTTCAGCAGACCCAGTACTTC. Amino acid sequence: CASSFQQTQYF.

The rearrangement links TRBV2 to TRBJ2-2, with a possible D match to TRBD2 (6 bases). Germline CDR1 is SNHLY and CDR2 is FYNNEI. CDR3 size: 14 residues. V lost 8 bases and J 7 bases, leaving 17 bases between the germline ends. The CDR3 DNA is TGTGCCAGCGTACCGCTACCGGAGGGCGGGGAGCTGTTTTTT. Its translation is CASVPLPEGGELFF.

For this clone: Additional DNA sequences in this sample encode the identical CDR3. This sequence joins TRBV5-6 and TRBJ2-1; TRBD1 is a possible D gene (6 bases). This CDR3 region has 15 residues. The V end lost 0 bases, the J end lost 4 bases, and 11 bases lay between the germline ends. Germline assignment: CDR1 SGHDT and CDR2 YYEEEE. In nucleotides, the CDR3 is TGTGCCAGCAGCTTGGGCCAGGGGTCGTACAATGAGCAGTTCTTC. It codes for CASSLGQGSYNEQFF. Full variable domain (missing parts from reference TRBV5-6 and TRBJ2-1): DAGVTQSPTHLIKTRGQQVTLRCSPKSGHDTVSWYQQALGQGPQFIFQYYEEEERQRGNFPDRFSGHQFPNYSSELNVNALLLGDSALYLCASSLGQGSYNEQFFGPGTRLTVL.

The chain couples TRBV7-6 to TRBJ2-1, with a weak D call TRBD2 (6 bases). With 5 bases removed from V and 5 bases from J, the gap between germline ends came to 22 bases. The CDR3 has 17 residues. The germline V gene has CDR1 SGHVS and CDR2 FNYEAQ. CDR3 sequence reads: CASSPRGRAGRNNEQFF. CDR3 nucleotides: TGTGCCAGCAGCCCGCGGGGCCGGGCGGGACGTAACAATGAGCAGTTCTTC.

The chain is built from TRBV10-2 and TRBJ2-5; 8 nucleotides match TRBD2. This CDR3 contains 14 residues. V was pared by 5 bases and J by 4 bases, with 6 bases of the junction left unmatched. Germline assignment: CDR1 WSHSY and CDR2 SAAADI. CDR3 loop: CASSSPGGGETQYF. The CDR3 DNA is TGCGCCAGCAGTTCTCCGGGAGGGGGAGAGACCCAGTACTTC.

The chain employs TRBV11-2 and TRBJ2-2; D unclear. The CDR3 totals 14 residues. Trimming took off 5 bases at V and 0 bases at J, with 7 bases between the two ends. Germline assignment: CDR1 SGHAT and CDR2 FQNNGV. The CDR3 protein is CASSTRSNTGELFF. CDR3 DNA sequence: TGTGCCAGCAGCACTCGGTCGAACACCGGGGAGCTGTTTTTT.

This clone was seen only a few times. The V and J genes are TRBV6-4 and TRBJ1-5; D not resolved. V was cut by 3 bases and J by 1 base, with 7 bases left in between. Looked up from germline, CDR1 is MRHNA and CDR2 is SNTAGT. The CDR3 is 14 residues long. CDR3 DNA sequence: TGTGCCAGCAGTGAGGGGATAAGCAATCAGCCCCAGCATTTT. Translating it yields CASSEGISNQPQHF.

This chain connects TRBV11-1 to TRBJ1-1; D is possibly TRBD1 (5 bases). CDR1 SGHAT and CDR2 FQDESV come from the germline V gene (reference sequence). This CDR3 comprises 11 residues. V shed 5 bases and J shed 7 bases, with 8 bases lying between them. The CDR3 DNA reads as TGTGCCAGCAGCACAGGTAGTGAAGCTTTCTTT. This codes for CASSTGSEAFF. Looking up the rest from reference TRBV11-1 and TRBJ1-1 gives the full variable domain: EAEVAQSPRYKITEKSQAVAFWCDPISGHATLYWYRQILGQGPELLVQFQDESVVDDSQLPKDRFSAERLKGVDSTLKIQPAELGDSAMYLCASSTGSEAFFGQGTRLTVV.

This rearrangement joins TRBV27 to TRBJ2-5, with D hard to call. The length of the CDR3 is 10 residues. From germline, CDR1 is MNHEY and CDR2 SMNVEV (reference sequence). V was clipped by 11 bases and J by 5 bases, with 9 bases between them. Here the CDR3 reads CAVGLETQYF. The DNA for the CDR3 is TGTGCCGTGGGCCTCGAGACCCAGTACTTC.

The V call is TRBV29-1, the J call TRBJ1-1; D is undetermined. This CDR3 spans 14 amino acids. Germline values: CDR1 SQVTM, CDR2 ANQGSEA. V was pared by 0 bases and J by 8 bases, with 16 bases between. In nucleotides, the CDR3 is TGCAGCGTTGAAGATATGAGGGATCGCGGGGAAGCTTTCTTT. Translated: CSVEDMRDRGEAFF.

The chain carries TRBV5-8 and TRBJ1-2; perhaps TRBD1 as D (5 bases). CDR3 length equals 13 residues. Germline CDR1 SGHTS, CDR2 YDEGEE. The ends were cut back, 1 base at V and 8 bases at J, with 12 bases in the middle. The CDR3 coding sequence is TGTGCCAGCAGCTTGCCTTCAGGGTCGGGCTACACCTTC. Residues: CASSLPSGSGYTF.

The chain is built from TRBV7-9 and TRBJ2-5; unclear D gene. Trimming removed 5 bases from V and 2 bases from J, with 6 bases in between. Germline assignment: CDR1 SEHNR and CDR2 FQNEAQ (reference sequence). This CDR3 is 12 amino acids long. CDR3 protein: CASSPIQETQYF. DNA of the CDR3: TGTGCCAGCAGCCCTATACAAGAGACCCAGTACTTC.

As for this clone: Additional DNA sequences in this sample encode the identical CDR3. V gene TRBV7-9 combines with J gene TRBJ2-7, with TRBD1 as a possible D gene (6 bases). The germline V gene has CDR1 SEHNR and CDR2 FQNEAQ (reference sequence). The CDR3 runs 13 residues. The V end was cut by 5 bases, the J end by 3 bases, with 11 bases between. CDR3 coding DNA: TGTGCCAGCAGCCCACAGGGATACTACGAGCAGTACTTC. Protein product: CASSPQGYYEQYF. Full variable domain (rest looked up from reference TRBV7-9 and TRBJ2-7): DTGVSQNPRHKITKRGQNVTFRCDPISEHNRLYWYRQTLGQGPEFLTYFQNEAQLEKSRLLSDRFSAERPKGSFSTLEIQRTEQGDSAMYLCASSPQGYYEQYFGPGTRLTVT.

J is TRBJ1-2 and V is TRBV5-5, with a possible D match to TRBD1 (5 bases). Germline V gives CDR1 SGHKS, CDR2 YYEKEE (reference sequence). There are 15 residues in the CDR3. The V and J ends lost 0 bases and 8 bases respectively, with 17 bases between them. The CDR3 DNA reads TGTGCCAGCAGCTTGGCTGCAGGGCATATCTCCGGCTACACCTTC. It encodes CASSLAAGHISGYTF.

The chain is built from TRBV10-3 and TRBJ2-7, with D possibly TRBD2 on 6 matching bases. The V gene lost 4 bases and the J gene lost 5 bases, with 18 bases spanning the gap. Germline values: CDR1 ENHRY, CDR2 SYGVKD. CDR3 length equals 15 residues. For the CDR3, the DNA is TGTGCCATCAGTGCGGGAGATTGGGGTCTGGACGAGCAGTACTTC. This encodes CAISAGDWGLDEQYF.